Listed here are 18 T cell receptor beta chains from one sample, sequenced in a study of blood T cell repertoires in COVID-19. Profiled with immunoSEQ multiplex PCR; TCRdb holds only in-frame clones, not every one. In the table there are about 140,000 clones, 70% to 90% of which are singletons. The sequencing sample was made of PBMCs or T cells enriched from blood (not recorded which). These receptors came from a woman in her forties or fifties with acute COVID-19.

V gene TRBV3-1 (or the pseudogene TRBV3-2) combines with J gene TRBJ2-1; tentative D call: TRBD1 (5 bases). Germline CDR1 and CDR2: LGHDT and YNNKEL (reference sequence). CDR3 length: 13 residues. V lost 0 bases to trimming and J lost 6 bases, with 6 bases between them. CDR3 sequence: CASSQDQGNEQFF. The CDR3 bases are TGTGCCAGCAGCCAAGATCAGGGCAATGAGCAGTTCTTC.

This rearrangement joins TRBV12-5 to TRBJ2-7, with 9 bases fitting TRBD1. Losses at the gene ends were 6 bases for V and 5 bases for J; bases not matched to a gene: 8. The germline V gene encodes CDR1 LGHNT and CDR2 FRNRAP. CDR3 length: 14 residues. DNA for the CDR3: TGTGCTAGTGGCCCGGGACAGGGTGGACACGAGCAGTACTTC. As protein: CASGPGQGGHEQYF.

This clone came up once. This chain joins TRBV7-9 and TRBJ2-7; possible D gene TRBD2, 5 bases. This CDR3 comprises 15 residues. The germline V gene encodes CDR1 SEHNR and CDR2 FQNEAQ (reference sequence). Trimming left V 5 bases short and J 3 bases short, with 17 bases between. The CDR3 reads CASSPSVGRGYEQYF. As DNA, the CDR3 is TGTGCCAGCAGCCCCAGCGTAGGGAGAGGCTACGAGCAGTACTTC. The whole variable domain, filled in from reference TRBV7-9 and TRBJ2-7, reads DTGVSQNPRHKITKRGQNVTFRCDPISEHNRLYWYRQTLGQGPEFLTYFQNEAQLEKSRLLSDRFSAERPKGSFSTLEIQRTEQGDSAMYLCASSPSVGRGYEQYFGPGTRLTVT.

This chain uses TRBV19 with TRBJ2-1; D unresolved. Germline V gives CDR1 LNHDA, CDR2 SQIVND (reference sequence). The CDR3 spans 11 residues. V lost 7 bases and J 10 bases, leaving 11 bases between the germline ends. CDR3 region: CASTIGWEQFF. The CDR3 nucleotides are TGTGCCAGTACAATCGGTTGGGAGCAGTTCTTC.

The table lists this clone with a count of one. This chain links TRBV30 with TRBJ1-2, with 7 positions matching TRBD1. The CDR3 loop spans 17 amino acids. Germline V lookup: CDR1 GTSNPN, CDR2 SVGIG (reference sequence). The V gene end was trimmed by 3 bases and the J gene end by 5 bases; junction bases not matched to a gene: 18. The CDR3 DNA reads as TGTGCCTGGAGCTCCCCCAGGGGGGATACGGCATATTATGGCTACACCTTC. It is translated as CAWSSPRGDTAYYGYTF.

The chain recombines TRBV7-2 with TRBJ1-1; D unresolved. The CDR3 is made up of 17 amino acids. Germline V gene sequence: CDR1 SGHTA, CDR2 FQGNSA. V lost 1 base and J 2 bases, leaving 17 bases between the germline ends. CDR3: CASSLVPPTLDNTEAFF. Here the CDR3 DNA reads TGTGCCAGCAGCTTAGTCCCTCCGACCCTAGATAACACTGAAGCTTTCTTT.

In this sample, this clone turned up a few times. The chain recombines TRBV19 with TRBJ1-4; D is perhaps TRBD1 (6 bases). The CDR3 totals 16 residues. Looked up from germline, CDR1 is LNHDA and CDR2 is SQIVND (reference sequence). V was trimmed by 6 bases and J by 1 base, leaving 15 bases between them. The CDR3: CASRVTGSGTNEKLFF. The CDR3 DNA reads TGTGCCAGTAGGGTTACAGGGTCGGGAACTAATGAAAAACTGTTTTTT.

The chain joins TRBV28 to TRBJ1-4; no reliable D call. Germline loops: CDR1 MDHEN, CDR2 SYDVKM. The V and J ends lost 7 bases and 3 bases respectively, with 12 bases between them. The CDR3 totals 14 residues. This CDR3 is CASNHPAANEKLFF. CDR3 in DNA: TGTGCCAGCAACCATCCGGCGGCTAATGAAAAACTGTTTTTT.

The genes are TRBV14 and TRBJ1-3; D perhaps matches TRBD1 (5 bases). The CDR3 loop spans 15 amino acids. CDR1 is SGHDN, CDR2 FVKESK, per germline. The V end was cut by 2 bases, the J end by 3 bases, with 11 bases between. The CDR3 here is CASSQKGAYGNTIYF. CDR3 nucleotide sequence: TGTGCCAGCAGCCAAAAAGGGGCGTATGGAAACACCATATATTTT.

The chain combines TRBV4-1 with TRBJ1-5, with TRBD1 as a possible D gene (6 bases). CDR1 MGHRA and CDR2 YSYEKL come from the germline V gene. CDR3 length: 16 residues. Trimming took off 3 bases at V and 1 base at J, with 13 bases between the two ends. CDR3 sequence (DNA): TGCGCCAGCAGCCACGGTGGCGACAGGAGCAATCAGCCCCAGCATTTT. As protein: CASSHGGDRSNQPQHF.

The chain combines TRBV19 with TRBJ2-2; 7 bases agree with TRBD1. The V gene's germline CDR1 is LNHDA and CDR2 SQIVND (reference sequence). The trim removed 5 bases at V and 3 bases at J, leaving 9 bases unmatched. The CDR3 extends over 16 amino acids. The CDR3 is CASSPPTGIDTGELFF. CDR3 DNA: TGTGCCAGTAGTCCGCCGACAGGGATAGACACCGGGGAGCTGTTTTTT. The whole variable domain, remainder taken from reference TRBV19 and TRBJ2-2, is DGGITQSPKYLFRKEGQNVTLSCEQNLNHDAMYWYRQDPGQGLRLIYYSQIVNDFQKGDIAEGYSVSREKKESFPLTVTSAQKNPTAFYLCASSPPTGIDTGELFFGEGSRLTVL.

The chain is built from TRBV30 and TRBJ2-7; possible D gene TRBD1, 5 bases. The CDR3 runs 16 residues. The germline CDR1 and CDR2 sequences are GTSNPN and SVGIG (reference sequence). V was shortened by 4 bases and J by 5 bases, with 24 bases between the two germline ends. CDR3 region: CAWKGAGHVNTDEQYF. The CDR3 coding sequence is TGTGCCTGGAAAGGGGCAGGTCATGTTAATACAGACGAGCAGTACTTC.

The chain uses TRBV19 and TRBJ2-2; a weak D match, TRBD2 (7 bases). From germline, CDR1 is LNHDA and CDR2 SQIVND (reference sequence). This CDR3 has 14 amino acids. V lost 5 bases, J lost 3 bases, and 10 bases lay in between. DNA of the CDR3: TGTGCCAGTAGTCCGGGGGGCGACACCGGGGAGCTGTTTTTT. Its translation: CASSPGGDTGELFF.

V is TRBV5-1 and J is TRBJ1-1, with TRBD1 matching 7 bases. The CDR3 spans 14 residues. Germline V gene data show CDR1 as SGHRS and CDR2 as YFSETQ. V shed 1 base, J shed 4 bases, and the junction held 4 bases outside the gene matches. The CDR3 DNA reads TGCGCCAGCAGCTTGCGGACAGGAGTCACTGAAGCTTTCTTT. Translation gives CASSLRTGVTEAFF.

The chain combines TRBV6-5 with TRBJ2-3; D not certain. The length of the CDR3 is 16 residues. Deletions cut 4 bases from V and 0 bases from J, with 14 bases between. The germline V gene has CDR1 MNHEY and CDR2 SVGAGI. CDR3 DNA sequence: TGTGCCAGCAGTTCCTACTTCCAGGCTAGCACAGATACGCAGTATTTT. Amino acids: CASSSYFQASTDTQYF.

The CDR3 sequence is CASSQGQLRNDYGYTF. CDR3 in DNA: TGTGCCAGCAGCCAAGGACAGCTCAGAAATGACTATGGCTACACCTTC. The chain employs TRBV4-2 and TRBJ1-2; possible D gene TRBD1, 5 bases. V lost 1 base and J 3 bases, leaving 15 bases between the germline ends. Germline-derived CDR1 and CDR2 are LGHNA and YNFKEQ. The CDR3 covers 16 residues.

This chain connects TRBV7-2 to TRBJ2-5, with D perhaps TRBD2 (6 bases). This CDR3 has 14 residues. V gave up 5 bases and J gave up 2 bases, with 12 bases separating them. CDR1 is SGHTA, CDR2 FQGNSA, per germline. DNA of the CDR3: TGTGCCAGCAGCCGTAATCTAGCGCAAGAGACCCAGTACTTC. It codes for CASSRNLAQETQYF.

The V gene is TRBV5-1, the J gene TRBJ2-3; no reliable D call. V dropped 4 bases and J dropped 6 bases, with 12 bases sitting between them. CDR3 length: 13 residues. Germline V gene lookup returns CDR1 SGHRS and CDR2 YFSETQ. This chain's CDR3 is CASSQGDADTQYF. CDR3 nucleotide sequence: TGCGCCAGCAGCCAAGGAGACGCGGATACGCAGTATTTT.